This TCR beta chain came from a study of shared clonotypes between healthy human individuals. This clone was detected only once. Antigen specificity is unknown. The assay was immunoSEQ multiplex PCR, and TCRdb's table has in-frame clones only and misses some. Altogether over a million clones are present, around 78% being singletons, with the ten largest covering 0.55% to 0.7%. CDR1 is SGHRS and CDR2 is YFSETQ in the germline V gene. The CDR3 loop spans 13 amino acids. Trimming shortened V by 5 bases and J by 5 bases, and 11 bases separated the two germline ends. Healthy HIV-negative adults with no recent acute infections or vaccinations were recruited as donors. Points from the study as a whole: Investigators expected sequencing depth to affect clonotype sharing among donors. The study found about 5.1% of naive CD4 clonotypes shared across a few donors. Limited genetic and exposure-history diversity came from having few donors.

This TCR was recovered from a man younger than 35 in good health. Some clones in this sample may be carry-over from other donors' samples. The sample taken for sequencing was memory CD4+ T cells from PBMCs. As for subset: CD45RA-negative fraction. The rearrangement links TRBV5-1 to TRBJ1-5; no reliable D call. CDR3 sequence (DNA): TGCGCCAGCAGATGGACCATAGATCAGCCCCAGCATTTT. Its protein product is CASRWTIDQPQHF. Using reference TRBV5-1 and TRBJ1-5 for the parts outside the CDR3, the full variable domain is KAGVTQTPRYLIKTRGQQVTLSCSPISGHRSVSWYQQTPGQGLQFLFEYFSETQRNKGNFPGRFSGRQFSNSRSEMNVSTLELGDSALYLCASRWTIDQPQHFGDGTRLSIL.